This entry lists 21 T cell receptor beta chains sequenced from one sample in a study of monozygotic twins with inflammatory bowel disease (dated by TCRdb to between 2018 and 2021). Libraries were constructed by 5' RACE. Sequencing relied on an Illumina HiSeq 2500. Reprocessed by TCRdb, the reads give a single entry per CDR3 protein sequence, without DNA. The sample table gives 300,000 to 450,000 distinct CDR3 sequences. The ten largest clones capture around 2.6% of the sample. Sequences were obtained from blood. The receptors originated from a human donor with ulcerative colitis or Crohn's disease, or a healthy co-twin of an affected twin (not recorded which).

The CDR3 sequence: CASSIRDSRHANTGELFF. The J gene is TRBJ2-2, the V gene TRBV12-3 or TRBV12-4; without DNA, the TCRdb call of TRBD1 cannot be checked. The CDR3 sequence is 18 residues long.

The rearrangement joins TRBV7-8 to TRBJ1-6. The CDR3 is 15 amino acids. Germline-derived CDR1 and CDR2 are SGHVS and FQNEAQ. The CDR3 region is CASSLVQGGHSPLHF.

J is TRBJ2-7 and V is TRBV20-1; TCRdb designates TRBD1, a call that cannot be tested without DNA. Germline CDR1 reads DFQATT; CDR2 reads SNEGSKA (reference sequence). This CDR3 is 11 amino acids long. The CDR3 sequence is CSAQDGYEQYF.

This chain links TRBV11-2 with TRBJ1-2. CDR3 size: 17 residues. From germline, CDR1 is SGHAT and CDR2 FQNNGV. CDR3 region: CASSLVSADQTNYGYTF.

J is TRBJ1-2 and V is TRBV19. CDR1 is LNHDA, CDR2 SQIVND, per germline (reference sequence). The CDR3 contains 15 residues. CDR3 residues: CASSIDLETDYGYTF.

The chain joins TRBV6-6 to TRBJ2-6. This CDR3 is built from 13 residues. Germline CDR1 is MNHNY and CDR2 is SVGAGI (reference sequence). CDR3 amino acids: CASRVPGANVLTF.

V gene TRBV19 combines with J gene TRBJ2-3. Looked up from germline, CDR1 is LNHDA and CDR2 is SQIVND (reference sequence). CDR3 length: 14 amino acids. The CDR3: CASTAGVFTDTQYF. Complete variable domain (other parts from reference TRBV19 and TRBJ2-3): DGGITQSPKYLFRKEGQNVTLSCEQNLNHDAMYWYRQDPGQGLRLIYYSQIVNDFQKGDIAEGYSVSREKKESFPLTVTSAQKNPTAFYLCASTAGVFTDTQYFGPGTRLTVL.

The gene calls are TRBV9 and TRBJ2-7; TCRdb outputs TRBD1, but without DNA this stays unchecked. The germline CDR1 and CDR2 sequences are SGDLS and YYNGEE. This CDR3 spans 15 amino acids. The CDR3: CASSVGGPAIYEQYF.

The chain has TRBV20-1 and TRBJ2-1. This CDR3 spans 13 amino acids. CDR1 and CDR2 (germline): DFQATT, SNEGSKA (reference sequence). The CDR3 spells CSERGFSYNEQFF.

V and J are TRBV12-3 or TRBV12-4 and TRBJ2-3; TCRdb calls TRBD1, which cannot be checked without DNA. This CDR3 contains 14 residues. CDR3 amino acids: CASSRRDHTDTQYF.

The chain combines TRBV7-9 with TRBJ2-7; the D gene TCRdb calls, TRBD2, cannot be checked with no DNA. Germline assignment: CDR1 SEHNR and CDR2 FQNEAQ (reference sequence). The CDR3 covers 15 residues. CDR3 loop: CASSLAEGSPYEQYF.

V and J are TRBV16 and TRBJ2-1; TCRdb's D call, TRBD1, is unchecked because there is no DNA. CDR1 KGHSY and CDR2 FQNENV come from the germline V gene. The CDR3 extends over 15 amino acids. CDR3 in amino acids: CASSPRRGAHNEQFF.

The chain couples TRBV10-3 to TRBJ2-2. CDR3 length: 15 amino acids. Looked up from germline, CDR1 is ENHRY and CDR2 is SYGVKD. CDR3 region: CAISHSDGSTGELFF.

The chain recombines TRBV3-1 with TRBJ1-6. The CDR3 length is 15 residues. CDR1 LGHDT and CDR2 YNNKEL come from the germline V gene (reference sequence). The CDR3 protein is CASSQGSMVDSPLHF.

The rearrangement uses TRBV4-3 and TRBJ1-1. The CDR3 length is 14 residues. Germline V gene data show CDR1 as LGHNA and CDR2 as YSLEER. The CDR3 sequence: CASSQDSGVTEAFF.

The chain joins TRBV18 to TRBJ2-3; the D gene TCRdb calls, TRBD2, cannot be checked with no DNA. CDR1 is KGHSH, CDR2 LQKENI, per germline. This CDR3 region has 16 residues. The CDR3 loop is CASSPRAGGRTDTQYF.

The rearrangement uses TRBV5-1 and TRBJ2-5; TCRdb proposes TRBD1, but this gene call is untestable without DNA. There are 14 residues in the CDR3. Germline V gene lookup returns CDR1 SGHRS and CDR2 YFSETQ. CDR3 sequence: CASSLGQIQETQYF.

This chain's CDR3 is CASSLFAARTNTGELFF. The V call is TRBV5-1, the J call TRBJ2-2. The CDR3 totals 17 residues. Germline V gives CDR1 SGHRS, CDR2 YFSETQ.

V and J are TRBV4-3 and TRBJ1-6; TCRdb's D call, TRBD1, is unchecked because there is no DNA. CDR1 and CDR2 (germline): LGHNA, YSLEER. The CDR3 length is 17 residues. CDR3 sequence: CASSQGQSGTYNSPLHF.

This chain connects TRBV18 to TRBJ2-5. CDR3 length: 14 residues. Looked up from germline, CDR1 is KGHSH and CDR2 is LQKENI. CDR3 amino acids: CASSPRSNRETQYF. Full variable domain (missing parts from reference TRBV18 and TRBJ2-5): NAGVMQNPRHLVRRRGQEARLRCSPMKGHSHVYWYRQLPEEGLKFMVYLQKENIIDESGMPKERFSAEFPKEGPSILRIQQVVRGDSAAYFCASSPRSNRETQYFGPGTRLLVL.

The V call is TRBV5-1, the J call TRBJ2-5; the TCRdb call, TRBD1, lacks DNA for checking. Germline-derived CDR1 and CDR2 are SGHRS and YFSETQ. The CDR3 spans 15 residues. The CDR3 loop is CASSSGQPGGETQYF.